The next 13 T cell receptor beta chains were all read from a single sample in a study of vaccination and CD4 T cells after COVID-19 (dated by TCRdb to the early 2020s). Library preparation used PCR. This sample was sequenced with an Illumina iSeq 100. DNA from cultured CD4+ T cells underwent TCR sequencing with the Oncomine TCR Beta short-read assay at the Johns Hopkins FTIC core. TCRdb reprocessing: public reads trimmed at Q25 with fastp, clones called with MiXCR, in-frame beta chains kept. Each CDR3 protein gets just one entry, which takes the most common genes and DNA from the rows behind it. In this sample the table shows about 19,000 distinct CDR3 sequences, about 80% of which occur a single time. The ten biggest clones cover approximately 17% of the sample. No antigen has been identified for these receptors. The sample's treatment or condition, from its label and the paper: roughly ten-day PBMC culture with coronavirus spike peptide pools or control peptides (ViraFEST assay).

Sequenced here: CD4+ T cells from blood, cultured in vitro, sampled after SARS-CoV-2 vaccination. All receptors derive from a human donor who received a COVID-19 vaccine.

The chain is built from TRBV19 and TRBJ1-1; D perhaps matches TRBD1 (6 bases). Germline-derived CDR1 and CDR2 are LNHDA and SQIVND (reference sequence). There are 13 residues in the CDR3. Trimming stripped 5 bases from V and 4 bases from J, with 11 bases between. CDR3 amino acids: CASSSQGGTEAFF. CDR3 nucleotides: TGTGCCAGTAGTTCACAGGGAGGCACTGAAGCTTTCTTT.

This clonotype was counted only a few times. CDR3 loop: CASSPGTSPYEQYF. CDR3 bases: TGTGCCAGCTCCCCCGGGACTTCTCCCTACGAGCAGTACTTC. The V call is TRBV18, the J call TRBJ2-7; TRBD2 might be the D (6 bases). CDR1 and CDR2 (germline): KGHSH, LQKENI. Trimming took 6 bases from V and 2 from J, leaving 14 bases between them. This CDR3 region has 14 residues.

V gene TRBV29-1 combines with J gene TRBJ2-7, with 7 positions matching TRBD1. V dropped 4 bases and J dropped 2; count of bases not matched to a gene: 2. This CDR3 spans 12 amino acids. Germline CDR1 and CDR2: SQVTM and ANQGSEA. The CDR3 DNA follows: TGCAGCGTTGGGGGACAGACCTACGAGCAGTACTTC. Residues: CSVGGQTYEQYF.

The rearrangement joins TRBV30 to TRBJ1-2, with 9 bases lining up with TRBD1. There are 15 residues in the CDR3. Germline values: CDR1 GTSNPN, CDR2 SVGIG (reference sequence). J lost 4 bases, V lost 0 bases, and 6 bases had no gene match. CDR3 coding DNA: TGTGCCTGGAGTGTAGTTGACAGGGGGGCCTATGGCTACACCTTC. Amino acid sequence: CAWSVVDRGAYGYTF.

The chain uses TRBV5-4 and TRBJ1-1, with D uncertain. From germline, CDR1 is SGHNT and CDR2 YYREEE (reference sequence). V lost 0 bases and J 4 bases, leaving 16 bases between the germline ends. The CDR3 is 16 residues long. CDR3 in DNA: TGTGCCAGCAGCTTGGGCCCAAGTGCAAGAGGCACTGAAGCTTTCTTT. Translating it yields CASSLGPSARGTEAFF.

This chain joins TRBV18 and TRBJ2-5; TRBD2 aligns across 11 bases. The germline CDR1 and CDR2 sequences are KGHSH and LQKENI. J was trimmed by 4 bases and V by 2 bases; bases with no gene match: 6. This CDR3 is 16 amino acids long. In nucleotides, the CDR3 is TGTGCCAGCTCACCAGAAACTAGCGGGGGACCAGAGACCCAGTACTTC. This translates into CASSPETSGGPETQYF. Full variable domain (outside the CDR3, taken from reference TRBV18 and TRBJ2-5): NAGVMQNPRHLVRRRGQEARLRCSPMKGHSHVYWYRQLPEEGLKFMVYLQKENIIDESGMPKERFSAEFPKEGPSILRIQQVVRGDSAAYFCASSPETSGGPETQYFGPGTRLLVL.

Concerning this clonotype itself: The conserved phenylalanine or tryptophan is not found at the CDR3 terminus, so this likely reflects a read error. The CDR3 DNA follows: TGTGCCAGCAGCCAAGGGGTGACGGACTATGGCTACACCCTC. This sequence encodes CASSQGVTDYGYTL. The V and J genes are TRBV14 and TRBJ1-2, with D unclear. Germline loops: CDR1 SGHDN, CDR2 FVKESK. With 1 base removed from V and 3 bases from J, the gap between germline ends came to 9 bases. The length of the CDR3 is 14 residues.

The chain carries TRBV6-1 and TRBJ1-6, with TRBD1 as a possible D gene (5 bases). The germline V gene has CDR1 MNHNS and CDR2 SASEGT. CDR3 size: 16 residues. V was shortened by 6 bases and J by 0 bases, with 12 bases between the two germline ends. Here the CDR3 reads CASSPVGRSYNSPLHF. CDR3 bases: TGTGCCAGCAGCCCAGTGGGGCGCTCCTATAATTCACCCCTCCACTTT.

The chain couples TRBV27 to TRBJ1-5; 8 nucleotides agree with TRBD1. Trimming cost V 5 bases and J 6 bases; bases outside gene matches: 12. The CDR3 consists of 16 residues. CDR1 MNHEY and CDR2 SMNVEV come from the germline V gene (reference sequence). The CDR3 spells CASSPRQGRLGQPQHF. CDR3 DNA sequence: TGTGCCAGCAGTCCGCGACAGGGGAGGTTGGGTCAGCCCCAGCATTTT.

The V call is TRBV6-1, the J call TRBJ1-3; 7 positions agree with TRBD1. The V gene's germline CDR1 is MNHNS and CDR2 SASEGT. Germline trimming cut 5 bases from V and 0 bases from J; bases unmatched to any gene: 7. This CDR3 comprises 16 residues. CDR3 sequence reads: CASSPGDRISGNTIYF. The CDR3 DNA is TGTGCCAGCAGTCCCGGGGACAGAATCTCTGGAAACACCATATATTTT.

V and J are TRBV20-1 and TRBJ2-3; no clear D. CDR3 length: 12 amino acids. Trimming took 3 bases from V and 2 from J, leaving 6 bases between them. Germline-derived CDR1 and CDR2 are DFQATT and SNEGSKA (reference sequence). This chain's CDR3 is CSASGLTDTQYF. The CDR3 coding sequence is TGCAGTGCTAGCGGTCTCACAGATACGCAGTATTTT.

This clonotype was observed a handful of times. V usage is TRBV7-3 and J usage is TRBJ1-2; 8 positions agree with TRBD1. Per germline, CDR1 SGHTA and CDR2 FQGTGA. CDR3 length equals 15 residues. The V gene end was trimmed by 3 bases and the J gene end by 4 bases; junction bases not matched to a gene: 7. The CDR3 DNA sequence: TGTGCCAGCAGCTTGACAGGGGTCGCGACCTATGGCTACACCTTC. Its translation: CASSLTGVATYGYTF.

The chain links TRBV7-2 to TRBJ1-1; D unclear. The CDR3 is made up of 14 amino acids. The V end lost 1 base, the J end lost 1 base, and 7 bases lay between the germline ends. CDR1 and CDR2 (germline): SGHTA, FQGNSA. CDR3 sequence (DNA): TGTGCCAGCAGCTTAGTTTACAGGAACACTGAAGCTTTCTTT. Translating it yields CASSLVYRNTEAFF.